Many counts were recorded for the clone carrying this T cell receptor (beta chain). Its specificity is not known. The entry originates in a study of tumor-infiltrating lymphocytes in primary liver carcinoma. The overall study: The patients, men and women alike, were aged 30 to 69 years. Stage T1-T3 N0M0 tumors measured roughly 4.2 to 11 cm at most. Study outcomes and limitations: Unsorted bulk processing meant the study did not compare CD4+ and CD8+ repertoires. The overlap of tumor-adjacent and tumor-blood pairs was smaller than that of tumor region pairs.

Unmatched junction bases numbered 6, after V lost 3 bases and J lost 2 bases. CDR3 length equals 16 residues. Germline V gene data show CDR1 as SGHAT and CDR2 as FQNNGV. The template, roughly 550 ng total RNA, yielded TCR beta cDNA made with a constant-region primer. Libraries of TCR beta came from three nested multiplex PCR rounds with slightly modified ARM-PCR. Rounds one and two of PCR, each of 9 to 11 cycles, were primed with TRBV1-TRBV30 forward primers and a C-beta reverse primer. From the multiplex PCR reads, TCRdb called clonotypes with MiXCR, one entry per CDR3 protein. The data contain approximately 320,000 distinct CDR3 sequences, nearly 60% of them singletons. The authors took blood RNA from unsorted whole blood and also extracted germline DNA.

The V call is TRBV11-2, the J call TRBJ2-7, with 11 bases fitting TRBD2. The TCR comes from a woman younger than 45 with primary liver carcinoma and hepatitis B virus infection. Material for sequencing was peripheral blood. The DNA for the CDR3 is TGTGCCAGCAGCTTCCCAGGACTAGCGGGTACCTACGAGCAGTACTTC. This sequence encodes CASSFPGLAGTYEQYF.